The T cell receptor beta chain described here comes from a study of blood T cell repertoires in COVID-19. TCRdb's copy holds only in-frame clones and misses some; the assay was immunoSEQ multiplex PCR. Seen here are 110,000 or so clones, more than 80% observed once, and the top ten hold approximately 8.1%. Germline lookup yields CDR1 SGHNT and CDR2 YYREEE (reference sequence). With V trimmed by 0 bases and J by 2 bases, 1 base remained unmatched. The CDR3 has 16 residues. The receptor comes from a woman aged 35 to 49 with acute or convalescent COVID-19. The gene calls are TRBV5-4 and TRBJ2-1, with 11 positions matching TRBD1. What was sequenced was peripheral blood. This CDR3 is CASSLGGQGAYNEQFF. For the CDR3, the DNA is TGTGCCAGCAGCTTGGGGGGACAGGGGGCCTACAATGAGCAGTTCTTC.